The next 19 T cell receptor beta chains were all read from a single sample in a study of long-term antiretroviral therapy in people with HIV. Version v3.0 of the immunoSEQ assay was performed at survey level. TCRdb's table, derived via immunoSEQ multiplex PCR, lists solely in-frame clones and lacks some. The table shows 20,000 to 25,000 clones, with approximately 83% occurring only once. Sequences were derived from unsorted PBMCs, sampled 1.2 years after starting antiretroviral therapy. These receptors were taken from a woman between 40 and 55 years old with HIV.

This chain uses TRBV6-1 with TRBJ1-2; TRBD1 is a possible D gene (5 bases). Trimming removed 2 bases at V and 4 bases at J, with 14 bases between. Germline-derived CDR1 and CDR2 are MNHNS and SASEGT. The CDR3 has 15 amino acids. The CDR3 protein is CASSESLGGGYGYTF. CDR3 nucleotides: TGTGCCAGCAGTGAATCTTTGGGGGGTGGCTATGGCTACACCTTC.

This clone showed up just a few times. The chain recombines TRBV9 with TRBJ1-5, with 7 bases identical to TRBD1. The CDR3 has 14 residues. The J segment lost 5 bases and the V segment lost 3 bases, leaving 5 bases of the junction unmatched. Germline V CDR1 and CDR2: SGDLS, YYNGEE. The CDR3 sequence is CASSGGTEHQPQHF. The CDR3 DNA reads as TGTGCCAGCAGCGGAGGGACAGAACATCAGCCCCAGCATTTT.

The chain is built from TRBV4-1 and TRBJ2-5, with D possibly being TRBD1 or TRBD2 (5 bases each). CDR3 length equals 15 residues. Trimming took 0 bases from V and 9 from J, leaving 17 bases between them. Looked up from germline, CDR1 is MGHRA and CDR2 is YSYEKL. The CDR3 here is CASSQDAGRVAPQYF. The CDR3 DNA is TGCGCCAGCAGCCAAGATGCGGGCAGGGTGGCGCCCCAGTACTTC.

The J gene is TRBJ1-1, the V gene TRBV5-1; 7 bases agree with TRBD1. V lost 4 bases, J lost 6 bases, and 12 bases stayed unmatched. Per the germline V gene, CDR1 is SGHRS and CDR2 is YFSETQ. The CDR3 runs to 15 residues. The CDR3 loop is CASSVAARGSAEAFF. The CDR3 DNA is TGCGCCAGCAGCGTCGCCGCCAGGGGGAGCGCTGAAGCTTTCTTT.

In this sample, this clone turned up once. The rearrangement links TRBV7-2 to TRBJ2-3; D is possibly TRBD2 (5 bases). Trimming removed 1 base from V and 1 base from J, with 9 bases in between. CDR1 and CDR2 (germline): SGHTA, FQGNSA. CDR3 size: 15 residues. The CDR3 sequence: CASSLVDYRTDTQYF. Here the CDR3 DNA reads TGTGCCAGCAGCTTAGTCGACTACCGCACAGATACGCAGTATTTT.

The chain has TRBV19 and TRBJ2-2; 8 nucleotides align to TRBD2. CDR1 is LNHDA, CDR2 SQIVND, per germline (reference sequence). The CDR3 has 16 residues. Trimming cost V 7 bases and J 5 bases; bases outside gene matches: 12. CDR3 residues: CASNPGRATSTGELFF. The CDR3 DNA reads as TGTGCCAGTAATCCCGGGAGGGCCACTTCAACCGGGGAGCTGTTTTTT.

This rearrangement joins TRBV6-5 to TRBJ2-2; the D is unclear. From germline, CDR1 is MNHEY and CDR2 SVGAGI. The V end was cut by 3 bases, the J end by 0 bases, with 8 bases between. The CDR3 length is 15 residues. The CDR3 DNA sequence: TGTGCCAGCAGTTATGAGAACGCGAACACCGGGGAGCTGTTTTTT. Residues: CASSYENANTGELFF.

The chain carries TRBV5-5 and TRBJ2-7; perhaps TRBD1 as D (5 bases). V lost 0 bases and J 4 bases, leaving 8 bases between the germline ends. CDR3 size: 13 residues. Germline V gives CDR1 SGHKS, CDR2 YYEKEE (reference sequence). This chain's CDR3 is CASSLGGGYEQYF. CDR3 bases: TGTGCCAGCAGCTTGGGGGGCGGATACGAGCAGTACTTC.

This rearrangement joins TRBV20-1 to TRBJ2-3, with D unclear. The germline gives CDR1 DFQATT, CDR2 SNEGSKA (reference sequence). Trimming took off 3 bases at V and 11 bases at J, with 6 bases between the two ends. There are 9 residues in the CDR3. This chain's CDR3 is CSASLEQYF. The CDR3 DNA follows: TGCAGTGCTAGTTTAGAGCAGTATTTT.

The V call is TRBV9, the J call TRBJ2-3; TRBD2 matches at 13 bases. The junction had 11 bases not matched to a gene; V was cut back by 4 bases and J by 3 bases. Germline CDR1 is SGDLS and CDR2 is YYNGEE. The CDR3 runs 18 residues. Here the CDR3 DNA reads TGTGCCAGCAGCCCGCGACTAGCGGGAGGTTCCCGGACAGATACGCAGTATTTT. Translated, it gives CASSPRLAGGSRTDTQYF.

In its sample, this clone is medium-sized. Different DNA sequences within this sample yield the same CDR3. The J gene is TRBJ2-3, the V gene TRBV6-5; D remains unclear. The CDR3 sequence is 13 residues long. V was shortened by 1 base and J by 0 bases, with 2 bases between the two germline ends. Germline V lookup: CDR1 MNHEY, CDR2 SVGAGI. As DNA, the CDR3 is TGTGCCAGCAGTTACTATAGCACAGATACGCAGTATTTT. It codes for CASSYYSTDTQYF.

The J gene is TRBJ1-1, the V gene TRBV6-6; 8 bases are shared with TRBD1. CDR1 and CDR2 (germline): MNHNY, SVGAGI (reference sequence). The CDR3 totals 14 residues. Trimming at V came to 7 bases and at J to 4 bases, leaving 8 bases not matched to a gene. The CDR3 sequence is CASKLQGVGTEAFF. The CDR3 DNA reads TGTGCCAGCAAACTACAGGGGGTAGGCACTGAAGCTTTCTTT.

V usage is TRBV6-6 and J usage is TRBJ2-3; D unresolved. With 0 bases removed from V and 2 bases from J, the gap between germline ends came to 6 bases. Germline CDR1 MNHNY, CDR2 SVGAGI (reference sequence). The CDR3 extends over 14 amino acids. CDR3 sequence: CASSYSRNTDTQYF. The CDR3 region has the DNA TGTGCCAGCAGTTACTCGCGGAACACAGATACGCAGTATTTT.

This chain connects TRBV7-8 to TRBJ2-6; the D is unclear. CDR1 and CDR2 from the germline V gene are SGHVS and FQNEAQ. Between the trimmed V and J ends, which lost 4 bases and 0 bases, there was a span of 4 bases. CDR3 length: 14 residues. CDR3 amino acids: CASSSNSGANVLTF. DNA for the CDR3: TGTGCCAGCAGCTCGAACTCTGGGGCCAACGTCCTGACTTTC.

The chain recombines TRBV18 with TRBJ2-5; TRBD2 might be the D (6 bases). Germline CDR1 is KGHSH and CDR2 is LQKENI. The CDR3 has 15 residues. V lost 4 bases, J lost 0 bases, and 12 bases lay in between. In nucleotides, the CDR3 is TGTGCCAGCTCACTTTATGGAGGGGACCAAGAGACCCAGTACTTC. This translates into CASSLYGGDQETQYF.

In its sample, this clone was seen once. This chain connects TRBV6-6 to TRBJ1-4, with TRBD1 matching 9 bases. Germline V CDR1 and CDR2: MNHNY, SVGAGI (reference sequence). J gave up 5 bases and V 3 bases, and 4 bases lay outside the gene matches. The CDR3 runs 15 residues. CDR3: CASSYSGTGNEKLFF. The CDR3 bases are TGTGCCAGCAGTTATTCCGGGACAGGGAATGAAAAACTGTTTTTT.

The CDR3 loop is CASSQNAGLRLNAFF. CDR3 bases: TGTGCCAGCAGCCAGAACGCGGGACTGAGACTGAACGCTTTCTTT. The gene calls are TRBV7-9 and TRBJ1-1, with a weak D call TRBD1 (5 bases). V lost 5 bases to trimming and J lost 11 bases, with 24 bases between them. The CDR3 runs to 15 residues. From germline, CDR1 is SEHNR and CDR2 FQNEAQ (reference sequence).

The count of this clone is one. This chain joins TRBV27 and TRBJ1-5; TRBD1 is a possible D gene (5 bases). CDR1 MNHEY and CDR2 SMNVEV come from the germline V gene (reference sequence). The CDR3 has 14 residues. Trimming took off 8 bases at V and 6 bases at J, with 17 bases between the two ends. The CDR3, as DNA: TGTGCCAGCTCCGCGGGGCTCGGAAGTCAGCCCCAGCATTTT. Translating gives CASSAGLGSQPQHF.

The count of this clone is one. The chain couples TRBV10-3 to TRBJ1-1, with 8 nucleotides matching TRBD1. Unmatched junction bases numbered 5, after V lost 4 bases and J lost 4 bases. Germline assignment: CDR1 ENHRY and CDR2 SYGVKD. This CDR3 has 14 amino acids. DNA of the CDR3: TGTGCCATCAGTGCGGACAGGGTGGCCACTGAAGCTTTCTTT. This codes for CAISADRVATEAFF.